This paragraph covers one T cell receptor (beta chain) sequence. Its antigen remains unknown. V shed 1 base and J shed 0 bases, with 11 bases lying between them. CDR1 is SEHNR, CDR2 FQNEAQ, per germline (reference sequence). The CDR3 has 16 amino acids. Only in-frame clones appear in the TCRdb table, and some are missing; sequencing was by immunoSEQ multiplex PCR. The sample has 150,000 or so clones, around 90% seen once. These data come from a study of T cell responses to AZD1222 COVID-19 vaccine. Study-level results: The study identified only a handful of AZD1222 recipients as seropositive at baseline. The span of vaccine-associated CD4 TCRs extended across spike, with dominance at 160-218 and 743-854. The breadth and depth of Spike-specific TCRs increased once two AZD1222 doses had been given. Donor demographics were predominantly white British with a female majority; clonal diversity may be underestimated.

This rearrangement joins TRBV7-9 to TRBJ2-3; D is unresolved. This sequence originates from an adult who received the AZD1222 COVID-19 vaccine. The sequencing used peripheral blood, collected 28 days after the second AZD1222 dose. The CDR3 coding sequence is TGTGCCAGCAGCTTAGAATACTTGCCTAGCACAGATACGCAGTATTTT. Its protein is CASSLEYLPSTDTQYF. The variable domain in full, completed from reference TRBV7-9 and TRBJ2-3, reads DTGVSQNPRHKITKRGQNVTFRCDPISEHNRLYWYRQTLGQGPEFLTYFQNEAQLEKSRLLSDRFSAERPKGSFSTLEIQRTEQGDSAMYLCASSLEYLPSTDTQYFGPGTRLTVL.